This T cell receptor (beta chain) was obtained from a study of cytomegalovirus exposure and HLA in healthy donors. Points from the study as a whole: Cytomegalovirus association was assigned to over 150 TCR beta chains. Per published reports, the classifier diagnosed cytomegalovirus status with high specificity and sensitivity. The tendency of first-cohort TCR clusters to co-occur in the roughly 110 validation repertoires was the finding of a later analysis.

Profiled with immunoSEQ multiplex PCR; TCRdb holds only in-frame clones, not every one. The table has some 340,000 clones, approximately 86% seen once. Of note for this clone: Its antigen is not identified.

The germline gives CDR1 SGHRS, CDR2 YFSETQ. Trimming shortened V by 2 bases and J by 5 bases, and 16 bases separated the two germline ends. This CDR3 is built from 16 residues. The genes are TRBV5-1 and TRBJ1-4; D is possibly TRBD1 (5 bases). The receptor's source is a woman aged 25 to 39 in good health and CMV-seropositive. The sample consisted of PBMCs. CDR3 sequence (DNA): TGCGCCAGCAGCTTAGGCGGAACAGGTTCGAATGAAAAACTGTTTTTT. Translated, it gives CASSLGGTGSNEKLFF.